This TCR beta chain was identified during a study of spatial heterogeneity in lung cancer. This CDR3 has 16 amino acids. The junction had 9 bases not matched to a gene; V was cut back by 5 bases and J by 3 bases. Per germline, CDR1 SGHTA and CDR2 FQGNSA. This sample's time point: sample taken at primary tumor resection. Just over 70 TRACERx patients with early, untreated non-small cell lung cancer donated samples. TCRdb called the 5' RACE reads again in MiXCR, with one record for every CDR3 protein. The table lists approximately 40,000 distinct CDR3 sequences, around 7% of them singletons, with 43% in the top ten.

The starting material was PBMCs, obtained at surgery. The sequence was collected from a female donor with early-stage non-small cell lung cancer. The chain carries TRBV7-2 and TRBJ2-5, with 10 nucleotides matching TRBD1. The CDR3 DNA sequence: TGTGCCAGCAGCCCTCGACAGGGGGCAAGGGAAGAGACCCAGTACTTC. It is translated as CASSPRQGAREETQYF.